The 22 T cell receptor beta chains reported below all come from one sample, sequenced in a study of blood T cell repertoires in COVID-19. Sequencing used immunoSEQ multiplex PCR; TCRdb keeps in-frame clones, though not all of them. The sample holds tens of thousands of clones, 88% seen once. Material: peripheral blood. Receptors were obtained from a human donor in a cohort sampled during active COVID-19.

The rearrangement uses TRBV24-1 and TRBJ1-5; 9 bases fit TRBD1. The germline V gene encodes CDR1 KGHDR and CDR2 SFDVKD. The CDR3 contains 14 residues. Losses at the gene ends were 6 bases for V and 4 bases for J; bases not matched to a gene: 3. For the CDR3, the DNA is TGTGCCACCAGTAAAGACAGGGGGAATCAGCCCCAGCATTTT. Translation: CATSKDRGNQPQHF.

The genes are TRBV19 and TRBJ1-5, with D possibly being TRBD1 (6 bases). V was clipped by 3 bases and J by 1 base, with 10 bases between them. The CDR3 is made up of 15 amino acids. Germline CDR1 LNHDA, CDR2 SQIVND (reference sequence). The CDR3 reads CASSITGGSNQPQHF. The CDR3 bases are TGTGCCAGTAGTATTACGGGGGGCAGCAATCAGCCCCAGCATTTT.

This clone was picked up a small number of times. The J gene is TRBJ2-7, the V gene TRBV6-1; maybe TRBD2 (6 bases). V lost 3 bases and J 6 bases, leaving 12 bases between the germline ends. Germline assignment: CDR1 MNHNS and CDR2 SASEGT. This CDR3 has 13 residues. The DNA of the CDR3 is TGTGCCAGCAGTGATTTGGGACTGAGCGAGCAGTACTTC. Translated, it gives CASSDLGLSEQYF.

The genes are TRBV4-1 and TRBJ2-1; possible D gene TRBD1, 6 bases. The CDR3 extends over 17 amino acids. The V gene's germline CDR1 is MGHRA and CDR2 YSYEKL. Trimming pared 0 bases from V and 10 bases from J, leaving 22 bases between. CDR3 in amino acids: CASSQDWPSLQGREQFF. In nucleotides, the CDR3 is TGCGCCAGCAGCCAAGATTGGCCTTCCCTACAGGGTCGAGAGCAGTTCTTC.

This chain links TRBV5-1 with TRBJ2-1, with TRBD2 identical over 11 bases. The CDR3 runs to 14 residues. Germline V gene sequence: CDR1 SGHRS, CDR2 YFSETQ. V shed 1 base, J shed 7 bases, and the junction held 1 base outside the gene matches. The CDR3 sequence is CASSLLAGGNEQFF. CDR3 sequence (DNA): TGCGCCAGCAGCTTGCTAGCGGGGGGTAATGAGCAGTTCTTC.

V is TRBV18 and J is TRBJ2-1, with 8 bases matching TRBD1. CDR3 size: 12 residues. Germline CDR1 is KGHSH and CDR2 is LQKENI. The V segment lost 3 bases and the J segment 15 bases; nucleotides outside the gene matches: 7. This CDR3 reads CASSPSGTGPFF. CDR3 nucleotide sequence: TGTGCCAGCTCACCCTCCGGGACAGGCCCGTTCTTC. Complete variable domain (other parts from reference TRBV18 and TRBJ2-1): NAGVMQNPRHLVRRRGQEARLRCSPMKGHSHVYWYRQLPEEGLKFMVYLQKENIIDESGMPKERFSAEFPKEGPSILRIQQVVRGDSAAYFCASSPSGTGPFFGPGTRLTVL.

This chain connects TRBV10-1 to TRBJ2-3, with D unclear. The CDR3 consists of 11 residues. CDR1 and CDR2 (germline): WNHNN, SYGVQD (reference sequence). The V end was cut by 8 bases, the J end by 10 bases, with 13 bases between. The CDR3 region is CASVLVSSQYF. In DNA, the CDR3 is TGCGCCAGCGTTCTAGTGAGTTCGCAGTATTTT.

The chain uses TRBV9 and TRBJ1-1, with TRBD1 as a possible D gene (6 bases). CDR1 SGDLS and CDR2 YYNGEE come from the germline V gene. CDR3 length: 14 amino acids. Trimming took 0 bases from V and 5 from J, leaving 11 bases between them. The CDR3 bases are TGTGCCAGCAGCGTAGGGCAGGGGTGGACTGAAGCTTTCTTT. Translation gives CASSVGQGWTEAFF.

J is TRBJ2-2 and V is TRBV7-2, with 8 bases fitting TRBD2. Per the germline V gene, CDR1 is SGHTA and CDR2 is FQGNSA. The CDR3 runs 16 residues. V shed 3 bases and J 2 bases; nucleotides not matched to a gene: 5. The CDR3 here is CASSFPLAANTGELFF. The CDR3 DNA sequence: TGTGCCAGCAGCTTTCCACTAGCGGCTAACACCGGGGAGCTGTTTTTT.

The chain combines TRBV9 with TRBJ2-1; perhaps TRBD1 as D (6 bases). This CDR3 has 15 residues. CDR1 SGDLS and CDR2 YYNGEE come from the germline V gene. V lost 2 bases, J lost 9 bases, and 18 bases lay in between. For the CDR3, the DNA is TGTGCCAGCAGCGTGACCAATAGGGGGTATGGTGAGCAGTTCTTC. This sequence encodes CASSVTNRGYGEQFF.

The sample holds a few counts of this clone. Here the CDR3 DNA reads TGTGCCAGCAGACCATTGGCCGGGGTTAGTTTAGTAACCCAGCATTTT. It translates to CASRPLAGVSLVTQHF. The gene calls are TRBV7-3 and TRBJ1-5; D unresolved. Per germline, CDR1 SGHTA and CDR2 FQGTGA. The CDR3 is 16 residues long. The ends were cut back, 6 bases at V and 11 bases at J, with 26 bases in the middle.

V is TRBV6-5 and J is TRBJ1-4; TRBD1 is a possible D gene (5 bases). Trimming pared 7 bases from V and 4 bases from J, leaving 16 bases between. The CDR3 extends over 15 amino acids. The germline gives CDR1 MNHEY, CDR2 SVGAGI. CDR3 sequence (DNA): TGTGCCAGCACCCCCTCGGGGGGGAGTAATGAAAAACTGTTTTTT. This encodes CASTPSGGSNEKLFF.

This chain links TRBV5-1 with TRBJ2-2, with TRBD2 matching 11 bases. Germline CDR1 and CDR2: SGHRS and YFSETQ. CDR3 length: 17 amino acids. J was trimmed by 2 bases and V by 5 bases; bases with no gene match: 8. CDR3: CASSLSGGARNTGELFF. CDR3 DNA: TGCGCCAGCAGTCTTAGCGGGGGGGCGAGAAACACCGGGGAGCTGTTTTTT.

The count of this clone is one. The chain recombines TRBV30 with TRBJ2-7; D uncertain. The CDR3 totals 11 residues. From germline, CDR1 is GTSNPN and CDR2 SVGIG (reference sequence). The germline V and J ends were trimmed by 0 bases and 10 bases, with 10 bases remaining between them. CDR3 nucleotides: TGTGCCTGGAGTGTAAAAGAGGAACAGTACTTC. It encodes CAWSVKEEQYF. The whole variable domain, remainder taken from reference TRBV30 and TRBJ2-7, is SQTIHQWPATLVQPVGSPLSLECTVEGTSNPNLYWYRQAAGRGLQLLFYSVGIGQISSEVPQNLSASRPQDRQFILSSKKLLLSDSGFYLCAWSVKEEQYFGPGTRLTVT.

The chain couples TRBV5-1 to TRBJ2-7, with D perhaps TRBD2 (5 bases). V was cut by 5 bases and J by 2 bases, with 20 bases left in between. The CDR3 loop spans 16 amino acids. Per the germline V gene, CDR1 is SGHRS and CDR2 is YFSETQ. As DNA, the CDR3 is TGCGCCAGCAGGGAGGAACGGGGTGGCAGAACCTACGAGCAGTACTTC. Its protein product is CASREERGGRTYEQYF. Based on the CDR3 plus reference TRBV5-1 and TRBJ2-7, the full variable domain is KAGVTQTPRYLIKTRGQQVTLSCSPISGHRSVSWYQQTPGQGLQFLFEYFSETQRNKGNFPGRFSGRQFSNSRSEMNVSTLELGDSALYLCASREERGGRTYEQYFGPGTRLTVT.

This sequence joins TRBV7-8 and TRBJ1-3; unclear D gene. The CDR3 length is 13 residues. With 8 bases removed from V and 0 bases from J, the gap between germline ends came to 8 bases. Germline CDR1 SGHVS, CDR2 FQNEAQ. The CDR3 region is CASGGSSGNTIYF. CDR3 bases: TGTGCCAGCGGAGGGAGCTCTGGAAACACCATATATTTT.

The rearrangement joins TRBV24-1 to TRBJ2-3, with 9 bases that match TRBD2. This CDR3 has 16 amino acids. Unmatched junction bases numbered 8, after V lost 4 bases and J lost 4 bases. CDR1 KGHDR and CDR2 SFDVKD come from the germline V gene. CDR3 residues: CATSEAWREGSDTQYF. CDR3 in DNA: TGTGCCACCAGTGAGGCATGGCGGGAGGGCTCAGATACGCAGTATTTT.

The chain joins TRBV5-4 to TRBJ1-1; 10 bases agree with TRBD1. The trim removed 0 bases at V and 5 bases at J, leaving 4 bases unmatched. Germline assignment: CDR1 SGHNT and CDR2 YYREEE (reference sequence). This CDR3 contains 15 residues. DNA of the CDR3: TGTGCCAGCAGCTTGGGGGACAGGGGTAGGACTGAAGCTTTCTTT. As protein: CASSLGDRGRTEAFF.

The J gene is TRBJ2-3, the V gene TRBV6-2 or TRBV6-3; 8 positions agree with TRBD2. This CDR3 has 15 residues. V gave up 5 bases and J gave up 5 bases; unmatched junction bases: 9. Germline V lookup: CDR1 MNHEY, CDR2 SVGEGT. CDR3 sequence reads: CASSNPGLGIDTQYF. The CDR3 nucleotides are TGTGCCAGCAGTAACCCGGGACTAGGTATAGATACGCAGTATTTT.

This chain connects TRBV5-5 to TRBJ2-3; D is possibly TRBD1 (6 bases). This CDR3 has 13 residues. Looked up from germline, CDR1 is SGHKS and CDR2 is YYEKEE (reference sequence). V lost 4 bases, J lost 3 bases, and 9 bases lay in between. CDR3 nucleotide sequence: TGTGCCAGCAGCGCTGGGACAACAGATACGCAGTATTTT. Translation gives CASSAGTTDTQYF.

The V and J genes are TRBV3-1 (or the pseudogene TRBV3-2) and TRBJ2-5; TRBD2 matches at 7 bases. Germline trimming cut 4 bases from V and 1 base from J; bases unmatched to any gene: 3. In germline, CDR1 is LGHDT, CDR2 YNNKEL (reference sequence). The CDR3 sequence is 14 residues long. In DNA form, the CDR3 reads TGTGCCAGCAGCCGTGGACTAGTCCAAGAGACCCAGTACTTC. Translated, it gives CASSRGLVQETQYF.

The rearrangement uses TRBV7-6 and TRBJ2-1, with 13 nucleotides matching TRBD2. CDR1 is SGHVS, CDR2 FNYEAQ, per germline. CDR3 length: 15 residues. After removal of 9 bases from V and 5 bases from J, the junction contained 7 bases not matched to a gene. CDR3 amino acids: CASSLAGGANNEQFF. The CDR3 DNA reads as TGTGCCAGTTCACTAGCGGGGGGGGCAAACAATGAGCAGTTCTTC.